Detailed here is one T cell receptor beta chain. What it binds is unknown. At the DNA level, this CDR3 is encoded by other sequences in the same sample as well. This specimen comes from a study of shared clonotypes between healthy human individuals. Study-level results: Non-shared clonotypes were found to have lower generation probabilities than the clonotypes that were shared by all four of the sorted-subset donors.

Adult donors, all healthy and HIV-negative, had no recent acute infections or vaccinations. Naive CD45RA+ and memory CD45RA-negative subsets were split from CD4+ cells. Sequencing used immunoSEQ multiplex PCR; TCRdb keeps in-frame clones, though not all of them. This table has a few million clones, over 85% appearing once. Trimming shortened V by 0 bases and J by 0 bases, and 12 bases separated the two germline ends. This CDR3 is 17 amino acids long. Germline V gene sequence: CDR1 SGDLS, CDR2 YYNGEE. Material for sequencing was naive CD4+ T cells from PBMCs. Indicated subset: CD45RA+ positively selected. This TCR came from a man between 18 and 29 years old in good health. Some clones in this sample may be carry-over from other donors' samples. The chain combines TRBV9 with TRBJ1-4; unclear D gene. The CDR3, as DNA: TGTGCCAGCAGCGTAGACGGACGAGTTGCAACTAATGAAAAACTGTTTTTT. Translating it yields CASSVDGRVATNEKLFF. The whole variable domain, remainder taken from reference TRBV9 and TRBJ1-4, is DSGVTQTPKHLITATGQRVTLRCSPRSGDLSVYWYQQSLDQGLQFLIQYYNGEERAKGNILERFSAQQFPDLHSELNLSSLELGDSALYFCASSVDGRVATNEKLFFGSGTQLSVL.